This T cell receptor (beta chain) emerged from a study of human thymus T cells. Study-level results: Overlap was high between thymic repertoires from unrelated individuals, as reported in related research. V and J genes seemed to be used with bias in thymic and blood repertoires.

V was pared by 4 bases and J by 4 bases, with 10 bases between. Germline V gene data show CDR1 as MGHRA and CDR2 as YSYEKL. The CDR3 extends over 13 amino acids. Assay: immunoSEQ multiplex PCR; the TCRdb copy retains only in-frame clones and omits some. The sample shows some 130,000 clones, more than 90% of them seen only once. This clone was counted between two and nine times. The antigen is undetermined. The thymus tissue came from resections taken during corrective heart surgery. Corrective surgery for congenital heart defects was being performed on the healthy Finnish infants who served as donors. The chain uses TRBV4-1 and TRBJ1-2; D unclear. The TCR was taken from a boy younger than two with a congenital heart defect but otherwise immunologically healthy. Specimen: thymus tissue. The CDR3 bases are TGCGCCAGCAGCCGAGACACCCTCTATGGCTACACCTTC. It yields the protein CASSRDTLYGYTF.